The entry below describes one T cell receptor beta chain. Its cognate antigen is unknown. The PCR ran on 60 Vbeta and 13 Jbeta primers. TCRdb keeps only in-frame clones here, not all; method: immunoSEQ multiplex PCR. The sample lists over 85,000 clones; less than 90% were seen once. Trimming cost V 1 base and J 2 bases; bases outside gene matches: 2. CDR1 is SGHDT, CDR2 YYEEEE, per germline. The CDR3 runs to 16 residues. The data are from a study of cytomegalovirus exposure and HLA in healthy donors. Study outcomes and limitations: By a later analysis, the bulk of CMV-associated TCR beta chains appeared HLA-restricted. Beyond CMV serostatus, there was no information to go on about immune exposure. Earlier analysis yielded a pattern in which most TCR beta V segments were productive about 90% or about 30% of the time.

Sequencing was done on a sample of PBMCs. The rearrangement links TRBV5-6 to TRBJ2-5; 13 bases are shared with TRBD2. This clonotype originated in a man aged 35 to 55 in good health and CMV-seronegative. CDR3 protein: CASSLTSGGDQETQYF. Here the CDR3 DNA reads TGTGCCAGCAGCTTGACTAGCGGGGGGGATCAAGAGACCCAGTACTTC.